The text below deals with one T cell receptor (beta chain). Antigen specificity is unknown. The sample comes from a study of cytomegalovirus exposure and HLA in healthy donors. Study-wide results and caveats: Investigators reported 164 TCR beta chains as tied to cytomegalovirus.

Primers for the PCR totalled 60 Vbeta and 13 Jbeta. Generated by immunoSEQ multiplex PCR, the TCRdb table keeps only in-frame clones and is missing some. The table shows 150,000 to 200,000 clones, with approximately 90% occurring only once. V lost 2 bases to trimming and J lost 7 bases, with 18 bases between them. This CDR3 has 16 residues. In germline, CDR1 is MDHEN, CDR2 SYDVKM. The material sequenced was PBMCs. The chain joins TRBV28 to TRBJ2-1, with TRBD2 as a possible D gene (5 bases). The sequence derives from a boy younger than 10 in good health and CMV-seronegative. The CDR3 nucleotides read TGTGCCAGCAGTTTAATCAGAGGGATGAATGGGAATGAGCAGTTCTTC. Amino acid sequence: CASSLIRGMNGNEQFF.